This TCR beta chain was captured in a study of blood T cell repertoires in COVID-19. Study-level information: COVID-19 samples, acute and convalescent, were from the United States, Italy and Spain. Sample material is recorded as cDNA or gDNA derived from T cells, B-cell-depleted T cells, or PBMCs.

The CDR3 extends over 15 amino acids. The ends were cut back, 4 bases at V and 1 base at J, with 12 bases in the middle. CDR1 is SGHDT, CDR2 YYEEEE, per germline. Original methodology: Amplifying reference gene primers gave estimates of nucleated cell counts. Clones were sequenced by immunoSEQ multiplex PCR, and TCRdb holds only the in-frame ones, with some missing. V, J and clone size are those of that table, while D and trimming were read from the DNA. The sample records about 100,000 clones, 70% to 90% being singletons. This receptor was obtained from a human donor in a cohort sampled during active COVID-19. The chain links TRBV5-6 to TRBJ2-4; maybe TRBD1 (5 bases). The sample comprised peripheral blood. CDR3 DNA sequence: TGTGCCAGCAGCCAAGGGGTCGGGGCCAAAAACATTCAGTACTTC. This translates into CASSQGVGAKNIQYF.